The 15 T cell receptor beta chains below come from one sample, sequenced in a study of early T cells in non-severe SARS-CoV-2 infection. TCRdb redid the calling of the 5' RACE reads with MiXCR, one entry per CDR3 protein. The sample lists 28,000 or so distinct CDR3 sequences, around 4.2% occurring once. Sequences were obtained from whole blood. The origin of the receptors is an adult who was a healthcare worker with PCR-confirmed SARS-CoV-2 infection or an uninfected control (not recorded which).

In this sample, this clonotype turned up many times. V and J are TRBV25-1 and TRBJ2-6; D gene unclear. Germline CDR1 reads MGHDK; CDR2 reads SYGVNS. Trimming shortened V by 4 bases and J by 3 bases, and 13 bases separated the two germline ends. The CDR3 runs to 16 residues. CDR3 sequence reads: CASSALHFLGANVLTF. The CDR3 nucleotides read TGTGCCAGCAGTGCCCTCCACTTTCTTGGGGCCAACGTCCTGACTTTC.

This clonotype was seen repeatedly, ten times or more. The chain carries TRBV14 and TRBJ1-1, with D unclear. Germline CDR1 reads SGHDN; CDR2 reads FVKESK. The CDR3 spans 13 residues. Trimming removed 8 bases at V and 1 base at J, with 11 bases between. The CDR3 spells CASRRVGNTEAFF. The CDR3 nucleotides are TGTGCCAGCCGACGTGTGGGGAACACTGAAGCTTTCTTT.

This clonotype was counted between two and nine times. The chain recombines TRBV6-5 with TRBJ2-6; D is possibly TRBD1 (6 bases). CDR3 length: 17 residues. Germline V lookup: CDR1 MNHEY, CDR2 SVGAGI. Trimming cost V 3 bases and J 0 bases, with 12 bases left between them. CDR3: CASSYGDTSSGANVLTF. The CDR3 DNA reads TGTGCCAGCAGTTATGGGGACACCAGCTCTGGGGCCAACGTCCTGACTTTC.

Many counts were recorded for this clonotype. This chain uses TRBV20-1 with TRBJ1-1, with D unresolved. Germline loops: CDR1 DFQATT, CDR2 SNEGSKA (reference sequence). CDR3 length: 15 amino acids. Trimming left V 3 bases short and J 1 base short, with 15 bases between. The chain's CDR3 is CSASPPVVQNTEAFF. The CDR3 DNA reads as TGCAGTGCTAGCCCACCCGTCGTGCAGAACACTGAAGCTTTCTTT.

This clonotype was seen only a few times. The chain carries TRBV5-6 and TRBJ2-1; weak D call: TRBD2 (6 bases). The V gene's germline CDR1 is SGHDT and CDR2 YYEEEE. Trimming cost V 0 bases and J 11 bases, with 12 bases left between them. The CDR3 sequence is 13 residues long. For the CDR3, the DNA is TGTGCCAGCAGCTTGGGAGGACTACAGAAGCAGTTCTTC. It specifies CASSLGGLQKQFF.

This clonotype was recorded at least ten times. The rearrangement links TRBV12-3 or TRBV12-4 to TRBJ1-1; D is ambiguous. This CDR3 is built from 12 residues. V lost 3 bases and J lost 0, with 2 bases in between. This CDR3 is CASSFVNTEAFF. The CDR3 bases are TGTGCCAGCAGTTTTGTGAACACTGAAGCTTTCTTT.

The sample holds many counts of this clonotype. The chain links TRBV29-1 to TRBJ1-1; no reliable D call. The germline V and J ends were trimmed by 5 bases and 4 bases, with 11 bases remaining between them. CDR3 length: 12 residues. In germline, CDR1 is SQVTM, CDR2 ANQGSEA. CDR3 coding DNA: TGCAGCGTTATAAGTCAGATCACTGAAGCTTTCTTT. This sequence encodes CSVISQITEAFF.

This clonotype has a count of ten or more. The V call is TRBV6-5, the J call TRBJ2-1, with 9 nucleotides matching TRBD2. The CDR3 totals 15 residues. The germline gives CDR1 MNHEY, CDR2 SVGAGI. J lost 2 bases, V lost 6 bases, and 5 bases had no gene match. The CDR3 DNA follows: TGTGCCAGCAGAGCTAGCGGGAACCCCTACAATGAGCAGTTCTTC. Its translation: CASRASGNPYNEQFF.

This clonotype was observed many times. J is TRBJ1-3 and V is TRBV18; D is perhaps TRBD1 (5 bases). Trimming left V 0 bases short and J 0 bases short, with 15 bases between. Germline CDR1 is KGHSH and CDR2 is LQKENI. CDR3 length: 18 residues. DNA for the CDR3: TGTGCCAGCTCACCACCGTCAGGGCTCTTAGTCTCTGGAAACACCATATATTTT. This codes for CASSPPSGLLVSGNTIYF.

The V gene is TRBV12-3 or TRBV12-4, the J gene TRBJ2-5; 8 nucleotides match TRBD1. V lost 10 bases and J lost 5; bases outside the gene matches: 6. CDR3 length: 12 amino acids. The CDR3 DNA follows: TGTGCCACCCGGACAGGGCGGGAGACCCAGTACTTC. Its protein product is CATRTGRETQYF.

This clonotype was counted ten times or more. The chain has TRBV7-2 and TRBJ1-4; D perhaps matches TRBD1 (5 bases). Germline CDR1 and CDR2: SGHTA and FQGNSA. This CDR3 comprises 12 residues. The V gene lost 5 bases and the J gene lost 9 bases, with 10 bases spanning the gap. The CDR3 region has the DNA TGTGCCAGCAGCCCTAACAGGAAAAAACTGTTTTTT. Protein sequence: CASSPNRKKLFF.

This clonotype was observed at least ten times. The V and J genes are TRBV5-1 and TRBJ2-1; D remains unclear. The CDR3 contains 15 residues. V lost 0 bases and J 4 bases, leaving 11 bases between the germline ends. Germline lookup yields CDR1 SGHRS and CDR2 YFSETQ. In nucleotides, the CDR3 is TGCGCCAGCAGCTTGGCAGAAGGCCCATACAATGAGCAGTTCTTC. Protein: CASSLAEGPYNEQFF. Full variable domain (outside the CDR3, taken from reference TRBV5-1 and TRBJ2-1): KAGVTQTPRYLIKTRGQQVTLSCSPISGHRSVSWYQQTPGQGLQFLFEYFSETQRNKGNFPGRFSGRQFSNSRSEMNVSTLELGDSALYLCASSLAEGPYNEQFFGPGTRLTVL.

This clonotype was picked up many times. The CDR3 DNA reads TGCAGCGTTCCTCAGGGGGACGAGCAGTACTTC. Translated: CSVPQGDEQYF. The chain joins TRBV29-1 to TRBJ2-7; 7 bases are shared with TRBD1. Germline V gene data show CDR1 as SQVTM and CDR2 as ANQGSEA. CDR3 size: 11 residues. With 5 bases clipped from V and 5 bases from J, the junction kept 3 bases outside the gene matches.

The sample holds many counts of this clonotype. V gene TRBV10-2 combines with J gene TRBJ2-1, with 13 bases that match TRBD2. J was trimmed by 0 bases and V by 6 bases; bases with no gene match: 2. Looked up from germline, CDR1 is WSHSY and CDR2 is SAAADI. The CDR3 has 16 residues. This CDR3 reads CASSWTSGSSYNEQFF. The DNA for the CDR3 is TGCGCCAGCAGCTGGACTAGCGGGAGCTCCTACAATGAGCAGTTCTTC.

This clonotype appeared many times. The V call is TRBV20-1, the J call TRBJ1-1; maybe TRBD1 (5 bases). This CDR3 has 12 residues. Germline V lookup: CDR1 DFQATT, CDR2 SNEGSKA (reference sequence). V lost 7 bases to trimming and J lost 5 bases, with 14 bases between them. CDR3 DNA sequence: TGCAGTGGGAGCAGGGTCGATACTGAAGCTTTCTTT. It yields the protein CSGSRVDTEAFF.